These T cell receptor beta chains were read from a single sample in a study of Tregs in tolerant kidney transplant recipients. Generated by immunoSEQ multiplex PCR, the TCRdb table keeps only in-frame clones and is missing some. The table shows about 64,000 clones, with 70% to 90% occurring only once. The sequences come from CD4+ T cells from blood (PBMCs), collected 6 months after the transplant. All receptors derive from a human patient who received a combined kidney and bone marrow transplant. Some T cells could come from the graft donor. Each CDR3 is given with its conserved first and last residue. The D gene is left open where the match is weak. Clone size is not always given. Where it is, it says once, few, many or a class for expanded clones.

>TRBJ2-7|NA|TRBD2|TRBV5-1
TGCGCCAGCGGGAGGGGTGGCTACGAGCAGTACTTC
CASGRGGYEQYF
>TRBJ1-1|NA|NA|TRBV19
TGTGCCAGTAGTATCAGAAACCCGAACACTGAAGCTTTCTTT
CASSIRNPNTEAFF
>TRBJ2-5|NA|TRBD1|TRBV15
TGTGCCACCAGCAGGGGACAGGTGAGCCAAGAGACCCAGTACTTC
CATSRGQVSQETQYF
>TRBJ1-4|NA|NA|TRBV6-4
TGTGCCAGCGGACACTTTAATGAAAAACTGTTTTTT
CASGHFNEKLFF
>TRBJ2-1|NA|TRBD2|TRBV7-7
TGTGCCAGCAGCTTTGGCCTAGCGGCCAACAATGAGCAGTTCTTC
CASSFGLAANNEQFF
>TRBJ1-2|NA|NA|TRBV5-5
TGTGCCAGCAGCTTGGTAGGGGTGAATGGCTACACCTTC
CASSLVGVNGYTF
>TRBJ2-3|NA|NA|TRBV20-1
TGCAGTGCTAGGACTGATACGCAGTATTTT
CSARTDTQYF
>TRBJ2-3|NA|NA|TRBV11-3
TGTGCCAGCAGCTCCCCAGGAGATACGCAGTATTTT
CASSSPGDTQYF
>TRBJ2-1|NA|NA|TRBV7-3
TGTGCCAGCAGCCCGAATGCCGGGGGTAATGAGCAGTTCTTC
CASSPNAGGNEQFF
>TRBJ1-2|few|TRBD1|TRBV29-1
TGCAGCGTTGAAACTAGGGACAGGGGGCACAACTATGGCTACACCTTC
CSVETRDRGHNYGYTF
>TRBJ2-6|once|NA|TRBV7-9
TGTGCCAGCAGCCGCTTATGGGCAGAACTCTCTGGGGCCAACGTCCTGACTTTC
CASSRLWAELSGANVLTF
>TRBJ2-7|NA|TRBD2|TRBV4-3
TGCGCCAGCAGCCAAGACAGGACTAGCGGGAGGTACGAGCAGTACTTC
CASSQDRTSGRYEQYF
>TRBJ2-2|NA|TRBD2|TRBV7-2
TGTGCCAGCAGCCCCTTGTGGGGCGGGAGTGCCGGGGAGCTGTTTTTT
CASSPLWGGSAGELFF
>TRBJ2-5|NA|TRBD2|TRBV2
TGTGCCAGCAGTGTTCTAGCGGGAGGGCCATCGGAGACCCAGTACTTC
CASSVLAGGPSETQYF
>TRBJ1-1|NA|NA|TRBV7-9
TGTGCCAGCAGCTTATTTCAGGGCACTGAAGCTTTCTTT
CASSLFQGTEAFF
>TRBJ2-7|NA|TRBD2|TRBV7-9
TGTGCCAGCAGCTTAGCGGGACTAGCGGGATTGAAGTACGAGCAGTACTTC
CASSLAGLAGLKYEQYF
>TRBJ2-6|once|TRBD1|TRBV5-1
TGCGCCAGCACCGAAAAGCTCTGGGACAGGGTCGGTTCTGGGGCCAACGTCCTGACTTTC
CASTEKLWDRVGSGANVLTF
>TRBJ2-7|NA|NA|TRBV5-5
TGTGCCAGCAGCCCCGTCGCTGACGGTCAGGCCTACGAGCAGTACTTC
CASSPVADGQAYEQYF
>TRBJ2-3|few|NA|TRBV7-2
TGTGCCAGCAGCTGGGGGAGGATAGTCACAGATACGCAGTATTTT
CASSWGRIVTDTQYF
>TRBJ1-1|NA|TRBD1|TRBV4-3
TGCGCCAGCAGTAGGGACAGCATGAACACTGAAGCTTCCTTT
CASSRDSMNTEASF
>TRBJ1-5|NA|NA|TRBV18
TGTGCCAGCTCACAAGCGGGAGTGGGCAATCAGCCCCAGCATTTT
CASSQAGVGNQPQHF
>TRBJ2-6|NA|TRBD2|TRBV4-3
TGCGCCAGCAGCCAGGACACGGGGGGTGGAGGCTTGTCCGGGGCCAACGTCCTGACTTTC
CASSQDTGGGGLSGANVLTF
>TRBJ2-7|NA|TRBD2|TRBV2
TGTGCCAGCAGTGAGGGACTAGCTTACGAGCAGTACTTC
CASSEGLAYEQYF
>TRBJ2-1|NA|TRBD2|TRBV9
TGTGCCAGCAGCGTCCACGCGGGTAGCGGGAGGTACAATGAGCAGTTCTTC
CASSVHAGSGRYNEQFF
>TRBJ1-2|NA|NA|TRBV27
TGTGCCAGCAGTTTAGACATCCGCTATGGCTACACCTTC
CASSLDIRYGYTF
>TRBJ2-7|few|TRBD1|TRBV7-9
TGTGCCAGCAGCCCGGGGACAGGGGGCGACTCCTACGAGCAGTACTTC
CASSPGTGGDSYEQYF
>TRBJ1-2|NA|NA|TRBV19
TGTGCCAGTAGTGACCAGGGGCTGGATGGCTACACCTTC
CASSDQGLDGYTF
>TRBJ2-3|NA|TRBD2|TRBV11-2
TGTGCCAGCAGCTACACTAGCGGGGGGTACACAGATACGCAGTATTTT
CASSYTSGGYTDTQYF
>TRBJ2-1|NA|TRBD1|TRBV5-8
TGTGCCAGCAGCTCCCCCCGACAGGGAGATGAGCAGTTCTTC
CASSSPRQGDEQFF
>TRBJ2-5|NA|NA|TRBV7-2
TGTGCCAGCAGCTCAGTACTAGCCTCAGAGACCCAGTACTTC
CASSSVLASETQYF
>TRBJ1-3|NA|NA|TRBV30
TGTGCCTGGAGTGTAATACGCAGCTCTGGAAACACCATATATTTT
CAWSVIRSSGNTIYF
>TRBJ1-2|NA|NA|TRBV6-1
TGTGCCAGCAGTGCAGTGAACTATGGCTACACCTTC
CASSAVNYGYTF
>TRBJ1-1|NA|NA|TRBV14
TGTGCCAGCAGCCAAGTGGACAAGAACACTGAAGCTTTCTTT
CASSQVDKNTEAFF
>TRBJ2-2|NA|NA|TRBV7-3
TGTGCCAGCAGCTTAAGGGCCTCTGGGTTAGACACCGGGGAGCTGTTTTTT
CASSLRASGLDTGELFF
>TRBJ2-4|NA|NA|TRBV6-5
TGTGCCAGCAACTCGGGACTAGCCAAAAACATTCAGTACTTC
CASNSGLAKNIQYF
>TRBJ1-6|NA|TRBD1|TRBV30
TGTGCCTTTGACAGGGGGACGGTCGGTTCACCCCTCCACTTT
CAFDRGTVGSPLHF
>TRBJ1-2|NA|NA|TRBV30
TGTGCCTGGAGTGCGGGGAGTTCGTACACCTTC
CAWSAGSSYTF
>TRBJ1-1|NA|TRBD1|TRBV5-1
TGCGCCAGCAGCTCCCAGGGGGCTGGCACTGAAGCTTTCTTT
CASSSQGAGTEAFF
>TRBJ1-2|NA|TRBD1|TRBV7-9
TGTGCCAGCAGCTCTCCGGGACAGGGTGTAGCGACCTTC
CASSSPGQGVATF
>TRBJ2-3|NA|NA|TRBV7-3
TGTGCCAGCAGCTTATATCGTGGCACAGATACGCAGTATTTT
CASSLYRGTDTQYF
>TRBJ2-2|NA|NA|TRBV21-1
TGTGCCAGCAGCAAAATCCCCACTCGGACTAGCGGGAGCGCCGGGGAGCTGTTTTTT
CASSKIPTRTSGSAGELFF
>TRBJ2-7|NA|NA|TRBV20-1
TGCAGTGCCCTACGGTACGAGCAGTACTTC
CSALRYEQYF
>TRBJ2-5|NA|TRBD2|TRBV4-3
TGCGCCAGCAGCCAGGGACTAGCGGGAGGTCCAGGAGAGACCCAGTACTTC
CASSQGLAGGPGETQYF
>TRBJ2-3|NA|NA|TRBV6-1
TGTGCCAGCAACTTCCAGGGCACAGATACGCAGTATTTT
CASNFQGTDTQYF
>TRBJ1-5|NA|NA|TRBV19
TGTGCCAGTATGATCCCCTATGGAGGGCCCCAGCATTTT
CASMIPYGGPQHF
>TRBJ2-1|once|TRBD2|TRBV18
TGTGCCAGCTCACCATACGCGGGGGACTTGACCGAGCAGTTCTTC
CASSPYAGDLTEQFF
>TRBJ1-5|NA|NA|TRBV5-1
TGCGCCAGCAGCTTGGGGACAGCTAATCAGCCCCAGCATTTT
CASSLGTANQPQHF
>TRBJ2-5|NA|TRBD1|TRBV11-1
TGTGCCAGCAGCTCTAGGACAGGGGGCGGACAGACCCAGTACTTC
CASSSRTGGGQTQYF